One and the same sample provided the 9 T cell receptor beta chains below, sequenced in a study of T cell repertoires in cytomegalovirus infection. TCRdb re-analysed the reads in MiXCR, keeping a single row per CDR3 protein. The sample yields 310,000 or so distinct CDR3 sequences, 9.6% seen once. Sequencing input: PBMCs. The receptor source for this set is a human donor in good health (CMV status not recorded). Some clones in this sample may be carry-over from other donors' samples.

In its sample, this clonotype was seen a few times. The chain combines TRBV12-3 or TRBV12-4 with TRBJ2-5, with 7 bases identical to TRBD2. The V segment lost 3 bases and the J segment 6 bases; nucleotides outside the gene matches: 7. This CDR3 is 14 amino acids long. In DNA form, the CDR3 reads TGTGCCAGCAGTTTGGGGGGGATGAGTAAGACCCAGTACTTC. Encoded protein: CASSLGGMSKTQYF.

This clonotype showed up many times. The chain recombines TRBV5-1 with TRBJ2-7; tentatively, D is TRBD1 (6 bases). Germline V gene sequence: CDR1 SGHRS, CDR2 YFSETQ. Trimming took 4 bases from V and 0 from J, leaving 23 bases between them. The CDR3 runs to 18 residues. Written as DNA, the CDR3 is TGCGCCAGCAGCCTGAGAGGGACACTTGTCTCGAGCTCCTACGAGCAGTACTTC. It yields the protein CASSLRGTLVSSSYEQYF.

This clonotype was found many times. The chain employs TRBV7-2 and TRBJ2-5, with D tentatively TRBD2 (6 bases). The CDR3 is 15 amino acids. V was pared by 5 bases and J by 3 bases, with 16 bases between. Per germline, CDR1 SGHTA and CDR2 FQGNSA. The CDR3 nucleotides are TGTGCCAGCAGCCCCTCCTTCCTAGCGAAAGAGACCCAGTACTTC. Protein sequence: CASSPSFLAKETQYF. The variable domain in full, completed from reference TRBV7-2 and TRBJ2-5, reads GAGVSQSPSNKVTEKGKDVELRCDPISGHTALYWYRQSLGQGLEFLIYFQGNSAPDKSGLPSDRFSAERTGGSVSTLTIQRTQQEDSAVYLCASSPSFLAKETQYFGPGTRLLVL.

This clonotype has only a few counts. The chain has TRBV2 and TRBJ2-6; no clear D gene. Germline lookup yields CDR1 SNHLY and CDR2 FYNNEI. Trimming removed 3 bases at V and 12 bases at J, with 9 bases between. CDR3 length: 12 amino acids. The chain's CDR3 is CASSDGVFVLTF. The CDR3 bases are TGTGCCAGCAGTGATGGGGTCTTCGTCCTGACTTTC. Using reference TRBV2 and TRBJ2-6 for the parts outside the CDR3, the full variable domain is EPEVTQTPSHQVTQMGQEVILRCVPISNHLYFYWYRQILGQKVEFLVSFYNNEISEKSEIFDDQFSVERPDGSNFTLKIRSTKLEDSAMYFCASSDGVFVLTFGAGSRLTVL.

This clonotype was counted many times. This sequence joins TRBV7-2 and TRBJ2-3; unclear D gene. Germline V gene data show CDR1 as SGHTA and CDR2 as FQGNSA. The CDR3 spans 12 residues. V was clipped by 5 bases and J by 2 bases, with 5 bases between them. CDR3 nucleotide sequence: TGTGCCAGCAGCCCTGTCACAGATACGCAGTATTTT. Translating it yields CASSPVTDTQYF.

This chain connects TRBV6-1 to TRBJ2-5; TRBD1 agrees at 7 bases. The CDR3 is 15 amino acids. The junction had 10 bases not matched to a gene; V was cut back by 7 bases and J by 2 bases. CDR1 and CDR2 (germline): MNHNS, SASEGT. In nucleotides, the CDR3 is TGTGCCAGCATCCGAAACCCGGGACAGCAAGAGACCCAGTACTTC. It yields the protein CASIRNPGQQETQYF.

In this sample, this clonotype turned up many times. The chain uses TRBV14 and TRBJ2-4, with TRBD1 matching 9 bases. Germline lookup yields CDR1 SGHDN and CDR2 FVKESK. This CDR3 spans 17 amino acids. Trimming at V came to 0 bases and at J to 7 bases, leaving 10 bases not matched to a gene. As DNA, the CDR3 is TGTGCCAGCAGCCAAGAGCGAAGGACAGGGGCATGGAACATTCAGTACTTC. Residues: CASSQERRTGAWNIQYF.

The V gene is TRBV10-3, the J gene TRBJ2-7; TRBD1 is a possible D gene (5 bases). The CDR3 contains 15 residues. CDR1 is ENHRY and CDR2 is SYGVKD in the germline V gene. V lost 0 bases and J lost 3, with 12 bases in between. This CDR3 reads CAISESKTVYYEQYF. CDR3 DNA sequence: TGTGCCATCAGTGAGTCGAAGACAGTTTACTACGAGCAGTACTTC.

This chain joins TRBV29-1 and TRBJ1-1, with D tentatively TRBD1 (6 bases). Per the germline V gene, CDR1 is SQVTM and CDR2 is ANQGSEA. With 4 bases removed from V and 0 bases from J, the gap between germline ends came to 9 bases. The length of the CDR3 is 13 residues. The CDR3 region is CSVGGAVNTEAFF. DNA of the CDR3: TGCAGCGTTGGGGGGGCTGTGAACACTGAAGCTTTCTTT.